This section outlines one T cell receptor beta chain sequence together with its context. The entry originates in a study of blood T cell repertoires in COVID-19. On the study more broadly: Sources were T cells, B-cell-depleted T cells, or PBMCs; the material itself was cDNA or gDNA.

Generated by immunoSEQ multiplex PCR, the TCRdb table keeps only in-frame clones and is missing some. This table has about 250,000 clones, approximately 90% appearing once. CDR3 length: 15 residues. The germline gives CDR1 LNHDA, CDR2 SQIVND (reference sequence). V lost 4 bases and J lost 6, with 18 bases in between. The sequence came from a woman in her forties or fifties who had recovered from COVID-19. Material: PBMCs or T cells enriched from blood (not recorded which). The V call is TRBV19, the J call TRBJ1-2; D gene unclear. The CDR3 coding sequence is TGTGCCAGTAGTAGGGAGAGACCTTTTCTCGATGGCTACACCTTC. Its translation: CASSRERPFLDGYTF.